The 17 T cell receptor beta chains presented below share a single source sample, sequenced in a study of cytomegalovirus exposure and HLA in healthy donors. The PCR was carried out with 60 Vbeta primers and 13 Jbeta primers. The table came from immunoSEQ multiplex PCR; TCRdb's copy has only in-frame clones and leaves some out. The sample includes about 150,000 clones, approximately 62% of them seen just once. The sample consisted of PBMCs. The receptors come from a human donor in good health.

This clone was counted only a few times. The chain uses TRBV29-1 and TRBJ2-1, with D possibly TRBD2 on 5 matching bases. The CDR3 covers 16 residues. Trimming shortened V by 1 base and J by 0 bases, and 13 bases separated the two germline ends. The germline gives CDR1 SQVTM, CDR2 ANQGSEA. CDR3 coding DNA: TGCAGCGTTGAAGGGCAGGACTGGAGCTCCTACAATGAGCAGTTCTTC. Translation gives CSVEGQDWSSYNEQFF.

This clone was counted a few times. One end of the junction does not line up with germline, which may come from a read error. V is TRBV7-9 and J is TRBJ1-2; 7 bases are shared with TRBD1. The CDR3 runs to 13 residues. Germline CDR1 and CDR2: SEHNR and FQNEAQ (reference sequence). The CDR3: CASSSWDSLFVVF. The CDR3 nucleotides are TGTGCCAGCAGCTCTTGGGACAGCCTATTCGTGGTATTC.

V gene TRBV13 combines with J gene TRBJ1-1; D is possibly TRBD1 (5 bases). CDR1 is PRHDT and CDR2 is FYEKMQ in the germline V gene (reference sequence). The CDR3 loop spans 13 amino acids. V gave up 5 bases and J gave up 3 bases, with 10 bases separating them. The CDR3 DNA follows: TGTGCCAGCAGCAAAGGGGCCTACACTGAAGCTTTCTTT. Its protein is CASSKGAYTEAFF.

The chain recombines TRBV2 with TRBJ2-5, with TRBD2 matching over 7 bases. Germline loops: CDR1 SNHLY, CDR2 FYNNEI. V lost 6 bases and J lost 5; bases outside the gene matches: 12. The CDR3 runs 15 residues. The DNA for the CDR3 is TGTGCCAGCAGGCTAGCGGCAGTGGGTCAGGAGACCCAGTACTTC. It codes for CASRLAAVGQETQYF.

The CDR3 sequence: CASSLPLALLNTGELFF. The CDR3 nucleotides read TGTGCCAGCAGCTTACCTCTAGCTTTACTAAACACCGGGGAGCTGTTTTTT. V and J are TRBV11-2 and TRBJ2-2; a weak D match, TRBD2 (5 bases). The CDR3 sequence is 17 residues long. CDR1 and CDR2 (germline): SGHAT, FQNNGV. Trimming removed 2 bases from V and 2 bases from J, with 15 bases in between.

The chain carries TRBV4-1 and TRBJ2-4; D is perhaps TRBD2 (5 bases). The germline V and J ends were trimmed by 1 base and 0 bases, with 19 bases remaining between them. The length of the CDR3 is 19 residues. Germline lookup yields CDR1 MGHRA and CDR2 YSYEKL. The CDR3 reads CASSQVGRLTGVAKNIQYF. The CDR3 DNA reads as TGCGCCAGCAGCCAAGTTGGCCGACTTACCGGGGTAGCCAAAAACATTCAGTACTTC.

This clone was recorded a few times. The rearrangement joins TRBV6-7 to TRBJ1-2; the D is unclear. TRBV6-7 is placed among ORFs of uncertain function. The CDR3 loop spans 9 amino acids. Trimming shortened V by 7 bases and J by 6 bases, and 3 bases separated the two germline ends. The CDR3 DNA reads as TGTGCCAGCACGGATGGCTACACCTTC. The encoded protein is CASTDGYTF.

This clone was picked up a small number of times. This chain connects TRBV4-2 to TRBJ2-1; TRBD2 might be the D (7 bases). Germline V gives CDR1 LGHNA, CDR2 YNFKEQ. V was shortened by 0 bases and J by 7 bases, with 19 bases between the two germline ends. The CDR3 loop spans 17 amino acids. The CDR3 nucleotides read TGTGCCAGCAGCCAAGAAAGGGGGGGAGGGCCTGGGAATGAGCAGTTCTTC. Protein product: CASSQERGGGPGNEQFF.

This clone has only one observation. The gene calls are TRBV7-9 and TRBJ2-2; possibly TRBD1 for D (6 bases). Germline values: CDR1 SEHNR, CDR2 FQNEAQ (reference sequence). The CDR3 loop spans 17 amino acids. V shed 7 bases and J shed 0 bases, with 18 bases lying between them. The CDR3 reads CASTILTGKANTGELFF. The CDR3 region has the DNA TGTGCCAGCACCATCCTGACAGGCAAAGCGAACACCGGGGAGCTGTTTTTT.

The chain uses TRBV7-9 and TRBJ2-5; D ambiguous. The assigned J gene may be wrong: the sequence end matches TRBJ2-7 better. Germline values: CDR1 SEHNR, CDR2 FQNEAQ (reference sequence). This CDR3 has 11 amino acids. The CDR3 nucleotides are TGTGCCAGCAGTATCGCCTACGAGCAGTACTTC. Its protein is CASSIAYEQYF.

This clone was picked up a small number of times. The chain carries TRBV5-5 and TRBJ2-5; D might be TRBD2 (6 bases). Per germline, CDR1 SGHKS and CDR2 YYEKEE (reference sequence). Trimming pared 1 base from V and 1 base from J, leaving 14 bases between. The CDR3 is 16 residues long. The CDR3 is CASSLNGGTVQETQYF. As DNA, the CDR3 is TGTGCCAGCAGCTTGAACGGCGGGACCGTCCAAGAGACCCAGTACTTC.

Only a few counts were recorded for this clone. Different DNA sequences within this sample yield the same CDR3. The chain joins TRBV19 to TRBJ1-1; D is undetermined. The V and J ends lost 1 base and 2 bases respectively, with 8 bases between them. Germline CDR1 and CDR2: LNHDA and SQIVND (reference sequence). This CDR3 has 14 residues. Here the CDR3 DNA reads TGTGCCAGTAGTATAGGGGGAGTCAACACTGAAGCTTTCTTT. Amino acids: CASSIGGVNTEAFF.

The rearrangement uses TRBV6-5 and TRBJ2-1; the D gene is possibly TRBD2 (5 bases). The CDR3 is 15 residues long. Trimming removed 5 bases at V and 0 bases at J, with 11 bases between. Germline-derived CDR1 and CDR2 are MNHEY and SVGAGI. The CDR3 sequence: CASSPSGASYNEQFF. DNA for the CDR3: TGTGCCAGCAGTCCCAGCGGAGCCTCCTACAATGAGCAGTTCTTC.

This clone was seen only a few times. CDR3 nucleotides: TGTGCCAGCAGCTTTGGAGGGGATGAGCAGTTCTTC. Amino acids: CASSFGGDEQFF. The rearrangement links TRBV7-3 to TRBJ2-1; TRBD2 might be the D (6 bases). V gave up 3 bases and J gave up 8 bases, with 8 bases separating them. CDR1 and CDR2 from the germline V gene are SGHTA and FQGTGA. The CDR3 consists of 12 residues. The complete variable domain, with remaining parts taken from reference TRBV7-3 and TRBJ2-1, reads GAGVSQTPSNKVTEKGKYVELRCDPISGHTALYWYRQSLGQGPEFLIYFQGTGAADDSGLPNDRFFAVRPEGSVSTLKIQRTERGDSAVYLCASSFGGDEQFFGPGTRLTVL.

The V gene is TRBV10-2, the J gene TRBJ2-1, with a weak D call TRBD1 (5 bases). The CDR3 totals 11 residues. Trimming shortened V by 10 bases and J by 4 bases, and 8 bases separated the two germline ends. The germline V gene encodes CDR1 WSHSY and CDR2 SAAADI. The CDR3 protein is CATKGYNEQFF. The CDR3, as DNA: TGCGCCACCAAGGGGTACAATGAGCAGTTCTTC.

The chain joins TRBV5-1 to TRBJ1-1; perhaps TRBD1 as D (6 bases). CDR1 SGHRS and CDR2 YFSETQ come from the germline V gene. This CDR3 spans 15 amino acids. V dropped 3 bases and J dropped 1 base, with 13 bases sitting between them. Written as DNA, the CDR3 is TGCGCCAGCAGCTCTGATGGACAGCCGAACACTGAAGCTTTCTTT. It translates to CASSSDGQPNTEAFF.

This rearrangement joins TRBV28 to TRBJ1-5, with 7 bases fitting TRBD1. The germline CDR1 and CDR2 sequences are MDHEN and SYDVKM. J was trimmed by 7 bases and V by 10 bases; bases with no gene match: 13. This CDR3 contains 14 residues. CDR3 protein: CATGTITGEQPQHF. CDR3 DNA: TGTGCCACTGGGACCATTACAGGGGAACAGCCCCAGCATTTT.